This is a list of T cell receptor beta chains from one sample in a study of T cell changes during pregnancy in multiple sclerosis. This table comes from immunoSEQ multiplex PCR, and its TCRdb copy is limited to in-frame clones, with some not included. This table holds under 95,000 clones, 85% to 95% found once. The sequencing here drew on CD4+ T cells from peripheral blood mononuclear cells, taken before pregnancy. These receptors were taken from a female donor with multiple sclerosis, enrolled in a pregnancy study. CDR3s include the opening cysteine and the closing phenylalanine or tryptophan. The D gene is left open where the match is weak. A clone size is listed for some rows: how often the clone was seen (once, few, many), or a class if it is expanded.

j_gene: TRBJ2-7
abundance: NA
v_gene: TRBV30
d_gene: TRBD1
CDR3aa: CAWSKGTGPSYEQYF
CDR3nt: TGTGCCTGGAGTAAAGGGACAGGGCCGTCCTACGAGCAGTACTTC

j_gene: TRBJ2-7
abundance: NA
v_gene: TRBV9
d_gene: TRBD2
CDR3aa: CASSVDPASGLINEQYF
CDR3nt: TGTGCCAGCAGCGTAGACCCAGCTAGCGGGCTTATAAACGAGCAGTACTTC

j_gene: TRBJ2-7
abundance: once
v_gene: TRBV6-5
d_gene: TRBD2
CDR3aa: CASSRRLADYEQYF
CDR3nt: TGTGCCAGCAGTAGGAGGCTAGCGGACTACGAGCAGTACTTC

j_gene: TRBJ1-3
abundance: NA
v_gene: TRBV7-2
d_gene: NA
CDR3aa: CASSFSQGNTIYF
CDR3nt: TGTGCCAGCAGCTTTTCCCAAGGAAACACCATATATTTT

j_gene: TRBJ2-7
abundance: NA
v_gene: TRBV6-1
d_gene: TRBD1
CDR3aa: CASSETTGVSYEQYF
CDR3nt: TGTGCCAGCAGTGAAACGACAGGGGTCTCCTACGAGCAGTACTTC

j_gene: TRBJ1-1
abundance: few
v_gene: TRBV14
d_gene: NA
CDR3aa: CASSQTAVDWYEAFF
CDR3nt: TGTGCCAGCAGCCAAACGGCAGTCGACTGGTATGAAGCTTTCTTT

j_gene: TRBJ2-3
abundance: NA
v_gene: TRBV19
d_gene: TRBD2
CDR3aa: CASSASGSTDTQYF
CDR3nt: TGTGCCAGTAGTGCTAGCGGAAGCACAGATACGCAGTATTTT

j_gene: TRBJ1-5
abundance: NA
v_gene: TRBV7-3
d_gene: TRBD1
CDR3aa: CASSETGANNQPQHF
CDR3nt: TGTGCCAGCAGCGAAACAGGGGCCAACAATCAGCCCCAGCATTTT

j_gene: TRBJ1-6
abundance: NA
v_gene: TRBV28
d_gene: TRBD1
CDR3aa: CATEGQRGGSPLHF
CDR3nt: TGTGCCACCGAGGGACAGAGAGGGGGTTCACCCCTCCACTTT

j_gene: TRBJ2-2
abundance: once
v_gene: TRBV25-1
d_gene: NA
CDR3aa: CASSERIGTGELFF
CDR3nt: TGTGCCAGCAGTGAACGAATCGGGACCGGGGAGCTGTTTTTT

j_gene: TRBJ2-2
abundance: NA
v_gene: TRBV9
d_gene: NA
CDR3aa: CASSARTASNTGELFF
CDR3nt: TGTGCCAGCAGCGCCCGGACAGCATCGAACACCGGGGAGCTGTTTTTT

j_gene: TRBJ1-2
abundance: NA
v_gene: TRBV14
d_gene: NA
CDR3aa: CASSQGSLRYGYTF
CDR3nt: TGTGCCAGCAGCCAAGGTTCACTGAGGTATGGCTACACCTTC

j_gene: TRBJ2-1
abundance: NA
v_gene: TRBV7-9
d_gene: TRBD1
CDR3aa: CASSSLWTGAYNEQFF
CDR3nt: TGTGCCAGCAGCTCCTTATGGACAGGGGCCTACAATGAGCAGTTCTTC